This TCR beta chain is from a study of beta chain features in type 1 diabetes (dated by TCRdb to 2016 to 2019). In the study overall: Mean age, gender distribution, total cell number and subset yield did not differ between patients and healthy donors. Across all samples, some 100,000,000 sorted cells were examined, and cell number per subset correlated strongly with RNA yield. Whereas all 28 donors provided naive and central memory subsets, regulatory and stem cell-like memory subsets were isolated from just 8 patients and about 8 healthy donors. The study compared TCRB repertoires of sorted circulating CD4+ T cell subsets between recently diagnosed type 1 diabetes patients and matched healthy donors.

After removal of 5 bases from V and 7 bases from J, the junction retains 6 bases not matched to a gene. Taken from the germline V gene, the CDR1 and CDR2 loops are SNHLY and FYNNEI. Spanning cysteine to phenylalanine, the CDR3 consists of 14 amino acids. The read is trimmed to its CDR3 DNA, 42 bases read in frame from base 1. All of the isolated RNA was reverse transcribed with the High Capacity cDNA Reverse Transcription Kit, so expressed TCRB transcripts were sequenced. Deep immunoSEQ sequencing was applied to naive, central memory and regulatory T cell samples, giving an average of roughly 3.5 million total reads per sample. Sorted cells were lysed in RLT buffer, and RNA was extracted using DNase-treated RNeasy Micro or Mini kits according to cell number. Each cell subset was processed on its own to prevent cross-contamination, while patient and healthy donor samples were processed together. Using the immunoSEQ multiplex PCR, TCRB sequences were amplified from cDNA into 87-bp fragments spanning the CDR3 region. Sequencing of the amplicons was done on the Illumina HiSeq platform. Per the authors' processing: PCR bias was computationally corrected using synthetic template baselines, reads within Hamming distance 2 were collapsed, and singletons that could not be merged were discarded. Reads were aligned against IMGT to assign V, D and J genes, CDR3 length and insertions or deletions at six rearrangement sites. Clonotype counts were normalized to sorted cell number within each subset before computing true diversity and Gini coefficients with the tcR R package. The overlap coefficient, calculated on TCRB nucleotide sequences, was used to quantify repertoire sharing. Out-of-frame TCRB sequences from naive cells were analyzed as a proxy for the pre-selection repertoire. Entries here come from immuneACCESS through TCRdb and include only in-frame sequences with V and J called. Some clones fail to appear in such tables; in the studies checked, an unresolved V gene covers under half of the shortfall, and the cause of the remainder is unknown. The DNA gave D and trimming, while V, J and clone size come from that table. Within this sample are hundreds of thousands of clones, with around an eighth of them counted one time only. Jointly, the top ten make up approximately 0.043% of the sample.

Results the study describes overall, beyond this receptor: Naive, central memory and regulatory TCRB repertoires appeared to be more similar among patients than among healthy donors. Because cDNA was sequenced instead of genomic DNA, activated cells with high expression could be over-represented, although the groups did not differ in activation or CD3 levels. At VDJ recombination sites, type 1 diabetes patients had fewer insertions and more deleted nucleotides, which implies abnormalities in thymic rearrangement. In all four CD4+ subsets, TCRB CDR3 length was moderately but significantly shorter in type 1 diabetes patients. Shorter templates might have been favored by PCR, but patient and control samples were amplified and corrected together, so both groups would have been affected equally by any skew. Because the HLA sub-analyses included only small numbers of individuals, any influence of HLA type on TCRB rearrangement was left unresolved.

This clone was seen a few times. Its antigen is still unknown. No base qualities exist here, and no much larger clone lies one base off it. Each donor gave one peripheral blood draw, about 110 mL on average, collected into heparinised tubes. Using a panel that included CD45RO, CCR7, CD25, CD127, CD95 and CD27, naive, central memory, regulatory and stem cell-like memory CD4+ T cells were sorted on a BD FACSAria II. All sorted populations exceeded 98% purity. PBMCs were isolated immediately by Lymphoprep density gradient centrifugation and stained directly without culture. Samples were stained and sorted in pairs, with one healthy donor and one patient per experiment, so that batch effects were minimized.

This TCR came from a man younger than 30 with type 1 diabetes. This chain is built from TRBV2 and TRBJ1-4; TRBD1 matches 8 bases in the middle. The sample taken for sequencing was naive CD4+ T cells from blood. This specimen's cell subset or site label, interpreted: true naive CD4+ T cells. The sequenced DNA is TGTGCCAGCAGTCGACAGGGGAAGGGTGAAAAACTGTTTTTT. It is translated as CASSRQGKGEKLFF.